The present T cell receptor (beta chain) was sequenced within a study of human T cells and chemical hapten exposure. Original handling: Per sample, the median was around 100,000 TCRs, with values from approximately 25,000 to 650,000. MiXCR, applied by TCRdb to the RACE reads, yields one record per CDR3 protein. For this entry, the V and J calls and clone size follow TCRdb and not the study's own pipeline. Counted here are tens of thousands of distinct CDR3 sequences, roughly 9.6% occurring once; the ten biggest clones make up 1.8%. In this sample, this clonotype turned up a few times. The antigen remains unidentified. V was shortened by 5 bases and J by 3 bases, with 14 bases between the two germline ends. There are 14 residues in the CDR3. The germline CDR1 and CDR2 sequences are DFQATT and SNEGSKA (reference sequence). Points from the study as a whole: Clustering by CDR3 similarity yielded significantly more large clusters from expanded TCRs than controls. Unchanged with DPC sensitization were TCRs above 1 in 1000 frequency.

Time point noted: patch test 1, 2 weeks after DPC sensitization. Treatment specified: therapeutic diphenylcyclopropenone sensitization with weekly scalp DPC. Total RNA came from unfractionated whole blood. This chain connects TRBV20-1 to TRBJ1-5; possibly TRBD1 for D (5 bases). The TCR comes from a woman between 40 and 55 years old with alopecia areata. Some clones in this sample may be carry-over from other donors' samples. This material consisted of whole blood, taken in connection with sensitization to the hapten diphenylcyclopropenone (DPC). Written as DNA, the CDR3 is TGCAGTGCTCCAGCGACAGACCCCAATCAGCCCCAGCATTTT. This codes for CSAPATDPNQPQHF.